This T cell receptor beta chain was observed in a study of T cell responses to AZD1222 COVID-19 vaccine. Study results and caveats: Breadth and depth of Spike-specific TCRs rose after two AZD1222 doses. Of the AZD1222 recipients, only five to seven were seropositive at baseline.

Sequencing used immunoSEQ multiplex PCR; TCRdb keeps in-frame clones, though not all of them. Seen here are about 120,000 clones, about 90% observed once, and the top ten hold about 1.4%. As to this clone: Its antigen remains unidentified.

Germline-derived CDR1 and CDR2 are KGHSH and LQKENI. The CDR3 contains 12 residues. V was trimmed by 6 bases and J by 2 bases, leaving 4 bases between them. The sequence was obtained from an adult who received the AZD1222 COVID-19 vaccine. This sequence joins TRBV18 and TRBJ1-4, with no clear D. The source material was peripheral blood, sampled 28 days after the second AZD1222 dose. CDR3 nucleotide sequence: TGTGCCAGCTCTGGGACTAATGAAAAACTGTTTTTT. Translation: CASSGTNEKLFF. Complete variable domain (other parts from reference TRBV18 and TRBJ1-4): NAGVMQNPRHLVRRRGQEARLRCSPMKGHSHVYWYRQLPEEGLKFMVYLQKENIIDESGMPKERFSAEFPKEGPSILRIQQVVRGDSAAYFCASSGTNEKLFFGSGTQLSVL.